These T cell receptor beta chains were read from a single sample in a study of T cells after yellow fever vaccination. One entry per CDR3 protein results from TCRdb running MiXCR on the 5' RACE reads. The sample yields about 150,000 distinct CDR3 sequences, 5% to 7.5% seen once. The sample in question was CD4+ T cells sorted from PBMCs, obtained 10 days after the yellow fever booster vaccination. The receptors originated from a man under 40 who received the YFV17D yellow fever vaccine. Both conserved end residues are part of each CDR3. D genes are given only for firm matches. Clone size, where shown, is once, few, many, or a class for clones that have expanded.

j_gene: TRBJ2-3
v_gene: TRBV5-1
abundance: many
d_gene: NA
CDR3nt: TGCGCCAGCAGCTTGGTATCGTCTTCAGATACGCAGTATTTT
CDR3aa: CASSLVSSSDTQYF

j_gene: TRBJ2-7
v_gene: TRBV7-2
abundance: many
d_gene: NA
CDR3nt: TGTGCCAGCAGCGACGGACCTAGACGCGAGCAGTACTTC
CDR3aa: CASSDGPRREQYF

j_gene: TRBJ2-5
v_gene: TRBV20-1
abundance: many
d_gene: TRBD2
CDR3nt: TGCAGCGGAGCGGCTAGCGGGAGGTGGGAGACCCAGTACTTC
CDR3aa: CSGAASGRWETQYF

j_gene: TRBJ1-5
v_gene: TRBV6-2/TRBV6-3
abundance: many
d_gene: NA
CDR3nt: TGTGCCAGCACTATAGGCAGCGGGGGTCAGCCCCAGCATTTT
CDR3aa: CASTIGSGGQPQHF

j_gene: TRBJ1-2
v_gene: TRBV3-1
abundance: many
d_gene: NA
CDR3nt: TGTGCCAGCACTTTGAGGGGAGCGAGGACTACCCGTGACTACACCTTC
CDR3aa: CASTLRGARTTRDYTF

j_gene: TRBJ1-5
v_gene: TRBV5-1
abundance: NA
d_gene: NA
CDR3nt: TGCGCCAACCGTTTGACGCAGCCCCAGCATTTT
CDR3aa: CANRLTQPQHF

j_gene: TRBJ2-4
v_gene: TRBV2
abundance: many
d_gene: TRBD2
CDR3nt: TGTGCCAGCACAGTGCGGGAGGGTCGGAACATTCAGTACTTC
CDR3aa: CASTVREGRNIQYF

j_gene: TRBJ1-2
v_gene: TRBV19
abundance: many
d_gene: TRBD1
CDR3nt: TGTGCCAGTAGTCCCCAGGTGGGACAGGGTTTTAACTATGGCTACACCTTC
CDR3aa: CASSPQVGQGFNYGYTF

j_gene: TRBJ2-1
v_gene: TRBV4-1
abundance: many
d_gene: NA
CDR3nt: TGCGCCAGCAGAAGGTCAGGAGGGAGCAATGAGCAGTTCTTC
CDR3aa: CASRRSGGSNEQFF

j_gene: TRBJ2-1
v_gene: TRBV19
abundance: many
d_gene: NA
CDR3nt: TGTGCCAGTAGTATAGATCGCGATGAGCAGTTCTTC
CDR3aa: CASSIDRDEQFF

j_gene: TRBJ1-1
v_gene: TRBV6-5
abundance: many
d_gene: NA
CDR3nt: TGTGCCAGCAGTTCCCCTGAGACAGAAGCTTTCTTT
CDR3aa: CASSSPETEAFF

j_gene: TRBJ2-3
v_gene: TRBV7-9
abundance: many
d_gene: NA
CDR3nt: TGTGCCACTTATCGGGCCCGCACAGATACGCAGTATTTT
CDR3aa: CATYRARTDTQYF

j_gene: TRBJ1-2
v_gene: TRBV6-1
abundance: many
d_gene: NA
CDR3nt: TGTGCCAGCAGCCAAGAGGGGAGAGGTGGCTACACCTTC
CDR3aa: CASSQEGRGGYTF

j_gene: TRBJ1-2
v_gene: TRBV4-1
abundance: many
d_gene: TRBD1
CDR3nt: TGCGCCAGCAGCCAAGATAGGGGCAGGGGGCTTACTAACTATGGCTACACCTTC
CDR3aa: CASSQDRGRGLTNYGYTF

j_gene: TRBJ2-5
v_gene: TRBV3-1
abundance: many
d_gene: NA
CDR3nt: TGTGCCAGCAGCCCATCGTGGAGGGGACTTCAAGAGACCCAGTACTTC
CDR3aa: CASSPSWRGLQETQYF

j_gene: TRBJ2-1
v_gene: TRBV7-2
abundance: many
d_gene: NA
CDR3nt: TGTGCCAGCAGCTCCACAGGAGCCTACAATGAGCAGTTCTTC
CDR3aa: CASSSTGAYNEQFF

j_gene: TRBJ1-1
v_gene: TRBV6-1
abundance: many
d_gene: TRBD1
CDR3nt: TGTGCCAGCAGCAGGACAGGGAACACTGAAGCTTTCTTT
CDR3aa: CASSRTGNTEAFF

j_gene: TRBJ2-3
v_gene: TRBV9
abundance: NA
d_gene: NA
CDR3nt: TGTGCCAGCAGCCACCAATCCATGCATCCGCAGTATTTT
CDR3aa: CASSHQSMHPQYF

j_gene: TRBJ2-7
v_gene: TRBV20-1
abundance: many
d_gene: TRBD1
CDR3nt: TGCAGTGCTAGAGAGTTCCGACAGGGGCTCGAGCAGTACTTC
CDR3aa: CSAREFRQGLEQYF

j_gene: TRBJ2-7
v_gene: TRBV5-4
abundance: NA
d_gene: TRBD2
CDR3nt: TGTGCCAGCAGCTCCGGGACTAGCCCTTTTGGCGAGCAGTACTTC
CDR3aa: CASSSGTSPFGEQYF

j_gene: TRBJ2-3
v_gene: TRBV7-2
abundance: NA
d_gene: TRBD2
CDR3nt: TGTGCCAGCAGCCACAGCGGGACCACAGATACGCAGTATTTT
CDR3aa: CASSHSGTTDTQYF

j_gene: TRBJ1-1
v_gene: TRBV29-1
abundance: many
d_gene: NA
CDR3nt: TGCAGCGTTGGTAATGTGGGAACCGGTGAAGCTTTCTTT
CDR3aa: CSVGNVGTGEAFF

j_gene: TRBJ2-3
v_gene: TRBV27
abundance: many
d_gene: NA
CDR3nt: TGTGCCAGCAGTTTCACGATCACAGATACGCAGTATTTT
CDR3aa: CASSFTITDTQYF

j_gene: TRBJ2-3
v_gene: TRBV12-5
abundance: many
d_gene: TRBD1
CDR3nt: TGTGCTAGTGGCAAGCGTACAGGGGTTGGCACAGATACGCAGTATTTT
CDR3aa: CASGKRTGVGTDTQYF

j_gene: TRBJ2-3
v_gene: TRBV27
abundance: many
d_gene: NA
CDR3nt: TGTGCCAGCAGCGGAATTGAGGTTACAGATACGCAGTATTTT
CDR3aa: CASSGIEVTDTQYF

j_gene: TRBJ2-7
v_gene: TRBV20-1
abundance: many
d_gene: NA
CDR3nt: TGCAGTGCTACAGGCGGTTTAGCATCGGGTGAGCAGTACTTC
CDR3aa: CSATGGLASGEQYF

j_gene: TRBJ2-1
v_gene: TRBV28
abundance: NA
d_gene: TRBD1
CDR3nt: TGTGCCGGCAGTTTAGGGATAGGGACAGGGTTCGGTGAGCAGTTCTTC
CDR3aa: CAGSLGIGTGFGEQFF

j_gene: TRBJ2-2
v_gene: TRBV4-3
abundance: many
d_gene: TRBD2
CDR3nt: TGCGCCAGCAGCCCGGCCTTGCGGACGGGACTAGCATTAAACACCGGGGAGCTGTTTTTT
CDR3aa: CASSPALRTGLALNTGELFF

j_gene: TRBJ2-7
v_gene: TRBV4-1
abundance: few
d_gene: NA
CDR3nt: TGCGCCAGCAGCCAAGGACTAGAGGGTGCCTACGAGCAGTACTTC
CDR3aa: CASSQGLEGAYEQYF

j_gene: TRBJ2-7
v_gene: TRBV11-1
abundance: many
d_gene: NA
CDR3nt: TGTGCCAGCAGCTTAATCGGGGGATCCTACGAGCAGTACTTC
CDR3aa: CASSLIGGSYEQYF

j_gene: TRBJ2-2
v_gene: TRBV3-1
abundance: many
d_gene: NA
CDR3nt: TGTGCCAGCAGCCAAGTTGGCGGTGCCGAGCTGTTTTTT
CDR3aa: CASSQVGGAELFF

j_gene: TRBJ1-2
v_gene: TRBV5-1
abundance: many
d_gene: TRBD1
CDR3nt: TGCGCCAGCAGCATTAGCTCCGGGACAGGGACTGGCTACACCTTC
CDR3aa: CASSISSGTGTGYTF

j_gene: TRBJ2-1
v_gene: TRBV7-9
abundance: many
d_gene: NA
CDR3nt: TGTGCCAGCAGCCCATGGGGGTTCGAGAATGAGCAGTTCTTC
CDR3aa: CASSPWGFENEQFF

j_gene: TRBJ2-2
v_gene: TRBV14
abundance: many
d_gene: TRBD2
CDR3nt: TGTGCCAGCAGCCAAAAGCTAGCGGGAAACACCGGGGAGCTGTTTTTT
CDR3aa: CASSQKLAGNTGELFF

j_gene: TRBJ1-4
v_gene: TRBV12-3/TRBV12-4
abundance: many
d_gene: NA
CDR3nt: TGTGCCAGCAGTCAGACAGATAATGAAAAACTGTTTTTT
CDR3aa: CASSQTDNEKLFF

j_gene: TRBJ1-1
v_gene: TRBV20-1
abundance: many
d_gene: NA
CDR3nt: TGCAGTGCTACCCCCGGGGGATCGGTTACGAACACTGAAGCTTTCTTT
CDR3aa: CSATPGGSVTNTEAFF

j_gene: TRBJ1-5
v_gene: TRBV18
abundance: NA
d_gene: NA
CDR3nt: TGTGCCAGCTCTAGTCAGGCTACTCAGCCCCAGCATTTT
CDR3aa: CASSSQATQPQHF

j_gene: TRBJ2-1
v_gene: TRBV20-1
abundance: many
d_gene: NA
CDR3nt: TGCAGTGCTAGAGATCCCCGTCAGGGAGGTAGTTATGAGCAGTTCTTC
CDR3aa: CSARDPRQGGSYEQFF

j_gene: TRBJ2-1
v_gene: TRBV12-3/TRBV12-4
abundance: many
d_gene: NA
CDR3nt: TGTGCCAGCATTGGAGGGACACTCTCCTACAATGAGCAGTTCTTC
CDR3aa: CASIGGTLSYNEQFF

j_gene: TRBJ2-1
v_gene: TRBV10-3
abundance: many
d_gene: NA
CDR3nt: TGTGCCATCACTACCGGAGGCGGCGGCAGGGGGGATGAGCAGTTCTTC
CDR3aa: CAITTGGGGRGDEQFF

j_gene: TRBJ2-1
v_gene: TRBV12-3/TRBV12-4
abundance: many
d_gene: TRBD1
CDR3nt: TGTGCCAGCAGTAATGGACAGGGGGCTAATGAGCAGTTCTTC
CDR3aa: CASSNGQGANEQFF

j_gene: TRBJ2-3
v_gene: TRBV7-3
abundance: many
d_gene: TRBD2
CDR3nt: TGTGCCAGCAGCTTAGGTCTAGCGGAGTCAGATACGCAGTATTTT
CDR3aa: CASSLGLAESDTQYF

j_gene: TRBJ2-7
v_gene: TRBV15
abundance: many
d_gene: NA
CDR3nt: TGTGCCACCAGCAGAGATCGGGCGAGCTCCTACGAGCAGTACTTC
CDR3aa: CATSRDRASSYEQYF

j_gene: TRBJ2-3
v_gene: TRBV6-2/TRBV6-3
abundance: many
d_gene: TRBD2
CDR3nt: TGTGCCAGCAGTGACCCACTAGCGACCGTCACAGATACGCAGTATTTT
CDR3aa: CASSDPLATVTDTQYF

j_gene: TRBJ2-2
v_gene: TRBV6-1
abundance: many
d_gene: TRBD1
CDR3nt: TGTGCCAGCAGGAGCGGACAGGGAAGGACCGGGGAGCTGTTTTTT
CDR3aa: CASRSGQGRTGELFF

j_gene: TRBJ2-1
v_gene: TRBV24-1
abundance: many
d_gene: TRBD1
CDR3nt: TGTGCCACCAGTGACTACCGGGACAGGGATTTCAATGAGCAGTTCTTC
CDR3aa: CATSDYRDRDFNEQFF